This TCR beta chain was sequenced for a study of CD8 T cells in Susac syndrome. From blood CD8+ and CD4+ T cells, the TCR beta chain was sequenced. The authors negatively isolated CD8+ and CD4+ T cells and FACS-enriched TEMRA cells. The RNA, about 0.5 to 1 ug, was put through reverse transcription using random hexamers. TCRdb called the immunoSEQ multiplex PCR reads again in MiXCR, with one record for every CDR3 protein. This sample has approximately 190,000 distinct CDR3 sequences; roughly 95% occur once, and the top ten carry 0.093%. Sequencing input: CD4+ T cells from PBMCs. The source is a human donor with multiple sclerosis.

CDR3 sequence reads: CASRKQGNEKLFF. The DNA of the CDR3 is TGTGCCAGCAGAAAACAGGGTAATGAAAAACTGTTTTTT. V and J are TRBV6-5 and TRBJ1-4, with a possible D match to TRBD1 (6 bases). Germline lookup yields CDR1 MNHEY and CDR2 SVGAGI. V was clipped by 6 bases and J by 4 bases, with 9 bases between them. The CDR3 has 13 amino acids.